A single T cell receptor (beta chain) is shown here with its context. Here immunoSEQ multiplex PCR was the method, and the copy in TCRdb shows in-frame clones only, minus some. The repertoire includes about 300,000 clones, 85% of them detected once, and more than 10% sits in the top ten. The V end was cut by 2 bases, the J end by 2 bases, with 12 bases between. This CDR3 is 15 amino acids long. CDR1 MGHRA and CDR2 YSYEKL come from the germline V gene. This entry belongs to a study of blood T cell repertoires in COVID-19. Study-wide background: PBMCs, B-cell-depleted T cells, or T cells were the source of the cDNA or gDNA that made up the material.

The TCR originated in a human donor in a cohort sampled during active COVID-19. The chain combines TRBV4-1 with TRBJ1-2; D ambiguous. The sequencing sample was made of peripheral blood. DNA for the CDR3: TGCGCCAGCAGCCAACTAGGAGTTCAGAACTATGGCTACACCTTC. It translates to CASSQLGVQNYGYTF.